This TCR beta chain came from a study of graft-versus-host responses after intestinal transplantation. Findings and caveats of the study: Allografts carried high graft-versus-host to host-versus-graft clonal ratios in patients having graft-donor T cell macrochimerism.

Here immunoSEQ multiplex PCR was the method, and the copy in TCRdb shows in-frame clones only, minus some. This table holds 77,000 or so clones, roughly 90% found once. As for this clone: Its specificity is not known.

The CDR3 is 15 residues long. The germline gives CDR1 SGHRS, CDR2 YFSETQ. V lost 0 bases and J lost 1, with 10 bases in between. The rearrangement uses TRBV5-1 and TRBJ2-5; D possibly corresponds to TRBD1 (6 bases). The specimen was PBMCs, collected 98 days after intestinal transplantation. This sequence was found in a human patient who received an intestinal transplant, so some T cells may come from the graft donor. The CDR3: CASSLGGRGQETQYF. The CDR3 DNA reads as TGCGCCAGCAGCTTGGGGGGCAGGGGCCAAGAGACCCAGTACTTC.